What follows is one T cell receptor beta chain and its context. Its cognate antigen is unknown. The length of the CDR3 is 14 residues. V lost 3 bases and J lost 2, with 8 bases in between. CDR1 and CDR2 from the germline V gene are LNHDA and SQIVND (reference sequence). These data originate in a study of chemoradiotherapy in HPV16-positive cancers. Study in general: Functional T-cell assays on a couple of HPV16-positive patients' cells defined candidate HPV-specific clones and common TCR motifs. Study-wide results and limits: Only a couple of HPV16-positive patients supplied the functional HPV-specificity definition. During treatment, candidate HPV-specific clones and E7-related motifs expanded in tumor.

Samples were taken several times over chemoradiotherapy. The data were produced by immunoSEQ multiplex PCR, yet TCRdb's version contains in-frame clones alone and is incomplete. The repertoire has 1,500 to 2,000 clones, about 89% of them found once; the top ten carry around 15%. The genes are TRBV19 and TRBJ2-1; D gene ambiguous. The sequencing here drew on tumor tissue, taken from a patient who underwent chemoradiotherapy. This receptor was taken from a human donor with HPV-associated anogenital cancer. The CDR3 spells CASSISLTYNEQFF. CDR3 nucleotides: TGTGCCAGTAGTATTAGTCTTACCTACAATGAGCAGTTCTTC.